The 18 T cell receptor beta chains presented below share a single source sample, sequenced in a study of CXCR3-negative and CXCR3-positive naive CD8 T cells. All TRB cDNA libraries came from 5' RACE performed with UMI labels. TCRdb reprocessed the 5' RACE reads and stores each CDR3 protein as one record, lacking DNA. This sample's table has 20,000 to 30,000 distinct CDR3 sequences. The sample consisted of naive CXCR3- CD8+ T cells from blood. Subset described: CD45RO-CCR7+CD27+CD95- naive CD8+ T cells lacking CXCR3 (TNR3-). These receptors came from a human donor in good health. Some clones in this sample may be carry-over from other donors' samples.

The chain is built from TRBV20-1 and TRBJ2-5. The germline V gene encodes CDR1 DFQATT and CDR2 SNEGSKA (reference sequence). The CDR3 covers 16 residues. The CDR3 protein is CSARDLTSGDQETQYF.

The chain carries TRBV7-6 and TRBJ2-7; TCRdb returns TRBD2, unconfirmable since there is no DNA. This CDR3 spans 16 amino acids. Germline V gene data show CDR1 as SGHVS and CDR2 as FNYEAQ. CDR3 sequence: CASSFSGGLFSYEQYF. The complete variable domain, with remaining parts taken from reference TRBV7-6 and TRBJ2-7, reads GAGVSQSPRYKVTKRGQDVALRCDPISGHVSLYWYRQALGQGPEFLTYFNYEAQQDKSGLPNDRFSAERPEGSISTLTIQRTEQRDSAMYRCASSFSGGLFSYEQYFGPGTRLTVT.

This clonotype counts as medium-sized by frequency. The gene calls are TRBV11-2 and TRBJ2-3. The CDR3 totals 12 residues. In germline, CDR1 is SGHAT, CDR2 FQNNGV. The CDR3 loop is CASSLEGNTQYF. Complete variable domain (other parts from reference TRBV11-2 and TRBJ2-3): EAGVAQSPRYKIIEKRQSVAFWCNPISGHATLYWYQQILGQGPKLLIQFQNNGVVDDSQLPKDRFSAERLKGVDSTLKIQPAKLEDSAVYLCASSLEGNTQYFGPGTRLTVL.

This chain connects TRBV29-1 to TRBJ1-1. Germline CDR1 and CDR2: SQVTM and ANQGSEA. There are 11 residues in the CDR3. The CDR3 protein is CTTPENTEAFF.

This clonotype ranks as medium-sized in terms of frequency. V is TRBV25-1 and J is TRBJ1-1; the D gene TCRdb calls, TRBD1, cannot be checked with no DNA. The CDR3 totals 17 residues. CDR1 is MGHDK, CDR2 SYGVNS, per germline. The CDR3 reads CASSELEGAVEHTEAFF.

The rearrangement links TRBV28 to TRBJ1-5. The CDR3 totals 14 residues. Looked up from germline, CDR1 is MDHEN and CDR2 is SYDVKM. The CDR3 spells CASSFGMKGQPQHF.

The chain is built from TRBV7-9 and TRBJ2-5; TCRdb's D call of TRBD2 is untestable without DNA. The germline CDR1 and CDR2 sequences are SEHNR and FQNEAQ (reference sequence). The CDR3 spans 14 residues. This chain's CDR3 is CASGVSQREETQYF.

The chain is built from TRBV4-3 and TRBJ2-7; TCRdb indicates TRBD1, and absent DNA this call remains unverified. CDR1 and CDR2 from the germline V gene are LGHNA and YSLEER. The CDR3 runs 15 residues. CDR3 in amino acids: CASSQDSGGVYEQYF.

This chain connects TRBV6-2 or TRBV6-3 to TRBJ2-3; with no DNA, the TCRdb D assignment of TRBD1 cannot be verified. The CDR3 runs 15 residues. CDR1 is MNHEY, CDR2 SVGEGT, per germline. CDR3 in amino acids: CASSELQGGSDTQYF.

V and J are TRBV12-3 or TRBV12-4 and TRBJ2-3. This CDR3 has 12 amino acids. CDR3 loop: CASSYSDDTQYF.

The chain is built from TRBV29-1 and TRBJ2-3; without DNA, the TCRdb call of TRBD2 cannot be checked. From germline, CDR1 is SQVTM and CDR2 ANQGSEA. This CDR3 has 18 residues. The CDR3: CSVELWASGRPDTDTQYF.

The gene calls are TRBV25-1 and TRBJ1-1. In germline, CDR1 is MGHDK, CDR2 SYGVNS. This CDR3 region has 13 residues. This chain's CDR3 is CASSPTPNTEAFF.

This chain connects TRBV7-2 to TRBJ2-7; there is no DNA to check the TCRdb D call of TRBD1. CDR3 size: 15 residues. Germline CDR1 reads SGHTA; CDR2 reads FQGNSA. This CDR3 reads CASSPSGGASYEQYF. The entire variable domain, with the rest obtained from reference TRBV7-2 and TRBJ2-7, is as follows: GAGVSQSPSNKVTEKGKDVELRCDPISGHTALYWYRQSLGQGLEFLIYFQGNSAPDKSGLPSDRFSAERTGGSVSTLTIQRTQQEDSAVYLCASSPSGGASYEQYFGPGTRLTVT.

V gene TRBV14 combines with J gene TRBJ2-1; the D call from TCRdb, TRBD2, cannot be confirmed without DNA. The CDR3 totals 14 residues. Germline-derived CDR1 and CDR2 are SGHDN and FVKESK. CDR3 in amino acids: CASSLLAGGYEQFF.

The chain couples TRBV4-3 to TRBJ2-7; the D call of TRBD1 rests on TCRdb alone, since no DNA is present to check it. Germline V lookup: CDR1 LGHNA, CDR2 YSLEER. The CDR3 has 14 residues. This CDR3 is CASSPIRGSDEQYF.

This chain joins TRBV28 and TRBJ2-7; TCRdb's D call, TRBD1, is unchecked because there is no DNA. The CDR3 length is 16 residues. Germline values: CDR1 MDHEN, CDR2 SYDVKM. CDR3 region: CASSSIQGDPPYEQYF.

The chain couples TRBV7-8 to TRBJ2-5; TCRdb selects TRBD1, and the lack of DNA leaves this call unchecked. Germline V gives CDR1 SGHVS, CDR2 FQNEAQ. The CDR3 totals 13 residues. This chain's CDR3 is CASSLGAGGAQYF. The full variable domain, rest sourced from reference TRBV7-8 and TRBJ2-5, is GAGVSQSPRYKVAKRGQDVALRCDPISGHVSLFWYQQALGQGPEFLTYFQNEAQLDKSGLPSDRFFAERPEGSVSTLKIQRTQQEDSAVYLCASSLGAGGAQYFGPGTRLLVL.

The rearrangement joins TRBV7-2 to TRBJ2-1. From germline, CDR1 is SGHTA and CDR2 FQGNSA. There are 13 residues in the CDR3. CDR3 sequence reads: CASSYGGYNEQFF. Using reference TRBV7-2 and TRBJ2-1 for the parts outside the CDR3, the full variable domain is GAGVSQSPSNKVTEKGKDVELRCDPISGHTALYWYRQSLGQGLEFLIYFQGNSAPDKSGLPSDRFSAERTGGSVSTLTIQRTQQEDSAVYLCASSYGGYNEQFFGPGTRLTVL.